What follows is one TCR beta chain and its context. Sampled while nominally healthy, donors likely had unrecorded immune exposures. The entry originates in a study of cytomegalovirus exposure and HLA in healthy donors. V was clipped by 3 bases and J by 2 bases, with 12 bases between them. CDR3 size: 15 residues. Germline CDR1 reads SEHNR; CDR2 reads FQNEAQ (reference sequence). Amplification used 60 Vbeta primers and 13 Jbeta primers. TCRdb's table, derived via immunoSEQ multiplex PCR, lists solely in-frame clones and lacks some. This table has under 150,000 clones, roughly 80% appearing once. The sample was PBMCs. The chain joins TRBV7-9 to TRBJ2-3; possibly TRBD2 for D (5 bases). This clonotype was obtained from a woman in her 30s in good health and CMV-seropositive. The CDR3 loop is CASSFRGAVTDTQYF. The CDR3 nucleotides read TGTGCCAGCAGCTTCCGGGGTGCAGTCACAGATACGCAGTATTTT.